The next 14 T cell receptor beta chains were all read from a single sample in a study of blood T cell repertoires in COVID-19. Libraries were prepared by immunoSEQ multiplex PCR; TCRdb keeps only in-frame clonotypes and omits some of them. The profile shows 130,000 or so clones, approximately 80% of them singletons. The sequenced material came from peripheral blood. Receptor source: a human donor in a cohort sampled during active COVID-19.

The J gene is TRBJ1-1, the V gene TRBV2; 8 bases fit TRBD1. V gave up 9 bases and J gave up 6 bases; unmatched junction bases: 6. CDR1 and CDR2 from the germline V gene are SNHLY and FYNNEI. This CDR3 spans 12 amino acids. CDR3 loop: CARIGQGPEAFF. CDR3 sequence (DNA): TGTGCCAGAATAGGACAGGGTCCTGAAGCTTTCTTT.

The CDR3 spells CATSSDGNRLPRGGTQYF. In DNA form, the CDR3 reads TGTGCCACCAGCAGCGATGGTAACCGACTACCGCGCGGTGGTACGCAGTATTTT. The V gene is TRBV15, the J gene TRBJ2-3, with a weak D call TRBD2 (5 bases). The CDR3 loop spans 18 amino acids. Per the germline V gene, CDR1 is LNHNV and CDR2 is YYDKDF (reference sequence). V was cut by 3 bases and J by 8 bases, with 27 bases left in between.

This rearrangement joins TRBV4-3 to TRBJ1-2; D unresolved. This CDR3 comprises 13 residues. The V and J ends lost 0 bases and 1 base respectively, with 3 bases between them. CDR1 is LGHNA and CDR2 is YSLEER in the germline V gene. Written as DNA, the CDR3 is TGCGCCAGCAGCCAAGACCTTAACTATGGCTACACCTTC. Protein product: CASSQDLNYGYTF.

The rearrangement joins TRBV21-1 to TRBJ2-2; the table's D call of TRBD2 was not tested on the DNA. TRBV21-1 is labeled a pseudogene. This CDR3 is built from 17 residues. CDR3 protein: CASSKEGGLAVCGELFF. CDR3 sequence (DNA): TGTGCCAGCAGCAAAGAAGGCGGACTAGCGGTCTGCGGGGAGCTGTTTTTT.

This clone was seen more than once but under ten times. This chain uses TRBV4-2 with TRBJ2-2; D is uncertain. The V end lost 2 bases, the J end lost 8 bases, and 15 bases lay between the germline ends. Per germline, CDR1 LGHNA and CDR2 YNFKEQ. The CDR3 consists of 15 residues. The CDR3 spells CASSQKSERLGELFF. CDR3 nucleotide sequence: TGTGCCAGCAGCCAAAAGTCTGAGCGATTGGGGGAGCTGTTTTTT.

CDR3 sequence reads: CASSWGGTEAFF. CDR3 bases: TGCGCCAGCAGCTGGGGCGGCACTGAAGCTTTCTTT. This rearrangement joins TRBV5-1 to TRBJ1-1, with TRBD1 as a possible D gene (5 bases). Trimming stripped 3 bases from V and 4 bases from J, with 7 bases between. Germline V lookup: CDR1 SGHRS, CDR2 YFSETQ. The CDR3 totals 12 residues.

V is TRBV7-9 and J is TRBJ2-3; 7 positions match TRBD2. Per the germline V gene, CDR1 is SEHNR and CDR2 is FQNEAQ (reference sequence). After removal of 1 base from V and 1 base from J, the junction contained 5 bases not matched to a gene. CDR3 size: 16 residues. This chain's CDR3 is CASSLGSTSGTDTQYF. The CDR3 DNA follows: TGTGCCAGCAGCTTAGGGTCAACTAGCGGCACAGATACGCAGTATTTT.

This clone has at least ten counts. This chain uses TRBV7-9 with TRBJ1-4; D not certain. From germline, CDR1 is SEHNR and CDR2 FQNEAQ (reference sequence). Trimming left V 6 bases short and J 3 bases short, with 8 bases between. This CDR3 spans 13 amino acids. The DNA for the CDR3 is TGTGCCAGCAGTCCGCAGGCTAATGAAAAACTGTTTTTT. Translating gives CASSPQANEKLFF.

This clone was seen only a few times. In DNA form, the CDR3 reads TGTGCCAGTAGTATGCGCGGTCCGTGGGGCGGCATGAACACTGAAGCTTTCTTT. Translated, it gives CASSMRGPWGGMNTEAFF. The chain uses TRBV19 and TRBJ1-1; maybe TRBD1 (5 bases). Between the trimmed V and J ends, which lost 3 bases and 0 bases, there was a span of 20 bases. Germline values: CDR1 LNHDA, CDR2 SQIVND (reference sequence). The CDR3 sequence is 18 residues long. The whole variable domain, remainder taken from reference TRBV19 and TRBJ1-1, is DGGITQSPKYLFRKEGQNVTLSCEQNLNHDAMYWYRQDPGQGLRLIYYSQIVNDFQKGDIAEGYSVSREKKESFPLTVTSAQKNPTAFYLCASSMRGPWGGMNTEAFFGQGTRLTVV.

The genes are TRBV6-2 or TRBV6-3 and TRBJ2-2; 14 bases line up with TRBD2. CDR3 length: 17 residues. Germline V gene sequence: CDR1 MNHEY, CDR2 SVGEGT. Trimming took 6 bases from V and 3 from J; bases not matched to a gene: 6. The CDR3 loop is CASSRGLAGGDTGELFF. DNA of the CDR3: TGTGCCAGCAGCCGTGGACTAGCGGGAGGTGACACCGGGGAGCTGTTTTTT.

CDR3 sequence: CASSLDFSTDTQYF. In DNA form, the CDR3 reads TGTGCCAGCAGCTTGGACTTCAGCACAGATACGCAGTATTTT. The chain joins TRBV5-4 to TRBJ2-3; no clear D. The CDR3 totals 14 residues. V gave up 0 bases and J gave up 0 bases, with 5 bases separating them. CDR1 is SGHNT and CDR2 is YYREEE in the germline V gene (reference sequence).

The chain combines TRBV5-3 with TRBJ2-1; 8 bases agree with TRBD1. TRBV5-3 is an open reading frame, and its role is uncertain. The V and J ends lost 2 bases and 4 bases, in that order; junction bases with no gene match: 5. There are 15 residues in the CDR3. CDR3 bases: TGTGCCAGAAGCTTCCCGGGACAGGCTTACAATGAGCAGTTCTTC. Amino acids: CARSFPGQAYNEQFF.

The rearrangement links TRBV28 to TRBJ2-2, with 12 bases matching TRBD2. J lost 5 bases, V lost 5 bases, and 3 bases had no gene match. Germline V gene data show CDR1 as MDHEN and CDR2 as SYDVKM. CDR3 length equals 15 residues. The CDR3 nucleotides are TGTGCCAGCAGTCAGACTAGCGGGAGTACCGGGGAGCTGTTTTTT. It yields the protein CASSQTSGSTGELFF.

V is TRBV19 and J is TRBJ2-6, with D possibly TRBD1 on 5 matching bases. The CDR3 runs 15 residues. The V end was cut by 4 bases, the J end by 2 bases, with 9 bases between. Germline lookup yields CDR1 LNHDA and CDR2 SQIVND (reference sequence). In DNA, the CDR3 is TGTGCCAGTAGTAGGCAGGGAACTGGGGCCAACGTCCTGACTTTC. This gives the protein CASSRQGTGANVLTF. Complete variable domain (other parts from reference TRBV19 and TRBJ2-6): DGGITQSPKYLFRKEGQNVTLSCEQNLNHDAMYWYRQDPGQGLRLIYYSQIVNDFQKGDIAEGYSVSREKKESFPLTVTSAQKNPTAFYLCASSRQGTGANVLTFGAGSRLTVL.